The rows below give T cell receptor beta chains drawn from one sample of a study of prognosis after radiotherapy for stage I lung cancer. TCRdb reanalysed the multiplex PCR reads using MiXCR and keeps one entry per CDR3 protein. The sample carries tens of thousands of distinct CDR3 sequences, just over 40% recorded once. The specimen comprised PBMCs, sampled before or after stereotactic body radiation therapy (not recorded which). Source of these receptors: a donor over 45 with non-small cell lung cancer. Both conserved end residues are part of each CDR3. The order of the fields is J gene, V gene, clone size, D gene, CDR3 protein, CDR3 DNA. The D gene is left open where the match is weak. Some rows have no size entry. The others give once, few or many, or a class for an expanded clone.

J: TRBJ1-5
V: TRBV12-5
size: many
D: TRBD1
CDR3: CASGLVDRGGQPQHF
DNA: TGTGCTAGTGGTTTGGTAGACAGGGGTGGACAGCCCCAGCATTTT

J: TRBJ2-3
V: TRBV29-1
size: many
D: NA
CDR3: CSVEDRVRTDTQYF
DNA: TGCAGCGTTGAAGATCGGGTCCGCACAGATACGCAGTATTTT

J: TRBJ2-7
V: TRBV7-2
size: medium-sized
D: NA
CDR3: CASSLGGGLYEQYF
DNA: TGTGCCAGCAGCTTAGGAGGCGGGCTCTACGAGCAGTACTTC

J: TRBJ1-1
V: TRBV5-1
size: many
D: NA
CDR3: CASSFWENTEAFF
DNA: TGCGCCAGCAGCTTTTGGGAGAACACTGAAGCTTTCTTT

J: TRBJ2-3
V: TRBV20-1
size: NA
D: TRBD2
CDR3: CSARYGTSGRTQYF
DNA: TGCAGTGCTAGATATGGGACTAGCGGTCGGACGCAGTATTTT

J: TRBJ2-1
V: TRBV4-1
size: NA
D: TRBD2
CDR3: CASSQELTLAGEYNEQFF
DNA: TGCGCCAGCAGCCAAGAACTTACGCTAGCGGGAGAGTACAATGAGCAGTTCTTC

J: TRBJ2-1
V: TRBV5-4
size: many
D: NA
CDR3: CASSLSWSHNEQFF
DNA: TGTGCCAGCAGCTTGAGTTGGTCACACAATGAGCAGTTCTTC

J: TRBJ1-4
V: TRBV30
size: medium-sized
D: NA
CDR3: CAWSSGHGGKLFF
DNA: TGTGCCTGGAGCTCGGGACATGGGGGAAAACTGTTTTTT

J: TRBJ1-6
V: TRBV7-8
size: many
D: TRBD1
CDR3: CASSLGTGSSPLHF
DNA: TGTGCCAGCAGCTTAGGGACAGGGAGTTCACCCCTCCACTTT

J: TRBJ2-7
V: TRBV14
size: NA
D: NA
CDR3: CASSQVSGGPTYQQYF
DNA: TGTGCCAGCAGCCAAGTCTCTGGCGGGCCAACCTACCAGCAGTACTTC

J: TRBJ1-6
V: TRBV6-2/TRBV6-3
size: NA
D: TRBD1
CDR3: CASSDRGRAYNSTLHF
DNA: TGTGCCAGCAGTGACAGGGGGCGCGCCTATAACTCAACCCTCCACTTT

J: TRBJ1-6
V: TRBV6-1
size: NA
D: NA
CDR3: CASSRDSWHSPLHF
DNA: TGTGCCAGCAGCAGAGACAGTTGGCATTCACCCCTCCACTTT

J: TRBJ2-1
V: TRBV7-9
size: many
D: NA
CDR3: CASSAPSVNEQFF
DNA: TGTGCCAGCAGCGCCCCTAGTGTCAATGAGCAGTTCTTC

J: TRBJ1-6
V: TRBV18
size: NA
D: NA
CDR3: CASSPRNSPLHF
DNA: TGTGCCAGCTCACCACGGAATTCACCCCTCCACTTT

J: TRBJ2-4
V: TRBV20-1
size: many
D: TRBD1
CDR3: CSANHRGLNIQYF
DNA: TGCAGTGCTAACCACAGGGGATTAAACATTCAGTACTTC

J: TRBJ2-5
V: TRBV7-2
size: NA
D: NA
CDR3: CASSFPPGRRETQYF
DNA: TGTGCCAGCAGCTTCCCCCCGGGGAGGAGGGAGACCCAGTACTTC

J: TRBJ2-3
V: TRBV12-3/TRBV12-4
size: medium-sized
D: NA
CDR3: CASSLVSSTDTQYF
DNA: TGTGCCAGCAGTTTAGTTTCTAGCACAGATACGCAGTATTTT

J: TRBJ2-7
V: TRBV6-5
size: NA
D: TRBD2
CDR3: CASIYSTGGSVFYEQYF
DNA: TGTGCCAGCATTTACTCAACGGGCGGGAGTGTCTTCTACGAGCAGTACTTC

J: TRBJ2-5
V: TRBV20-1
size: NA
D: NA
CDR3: CIARVLETQYF
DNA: TGCATCGCTAGAGTATTAGAGACCCAGTACTTC

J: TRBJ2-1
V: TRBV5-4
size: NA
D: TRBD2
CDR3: CASNWGGRNNEQFF
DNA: TGTGCCAGCAACTGGGGCGGGAGGAACAATGAGCAGTTCTTC

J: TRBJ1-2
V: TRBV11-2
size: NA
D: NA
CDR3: CASSLVGEKDGYTF
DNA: TGTGCCAGCAGCTTAGTTGGGGAAAAGGATGGCTACACCTTC

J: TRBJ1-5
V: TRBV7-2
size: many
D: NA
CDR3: CASSKDGVQPQHF
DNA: TGTGCCAGCAGCAAAGACGGGGTTCAGCCCCAGCATTTT

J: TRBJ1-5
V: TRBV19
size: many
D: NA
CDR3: CASSEQGSQPQHF
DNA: TGTGCCAGTAGCGAACAGGGTAGTCAGCCCCAGCATTTT

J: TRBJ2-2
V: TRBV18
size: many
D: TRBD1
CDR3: CASSPRGLGTGELFF
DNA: TGTGCCAGCTCACCGAGGGGGCTGGGCACCGGGGAGCTGTTTTTT

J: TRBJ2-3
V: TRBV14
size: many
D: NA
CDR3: CASSQTSGNTDTQYF
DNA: TGTGCCAGCAGCCAAACCTCCGGGAACACAGATACGCAGTATTTT

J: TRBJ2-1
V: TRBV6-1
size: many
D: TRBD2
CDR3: CASKAGRGNEQFF
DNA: TGTGCCAGCAAGGCTGGGCGGGGGAATGAGCAGTTCTTC

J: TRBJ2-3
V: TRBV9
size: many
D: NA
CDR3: CASTSTSTDTQYF
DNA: TGTGCCAGCACGTCAACAAGCACAGATACGCAGTATTTT

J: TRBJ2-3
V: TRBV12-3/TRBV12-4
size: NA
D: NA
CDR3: CASSFGSVGGSQYF
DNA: TGTGCCAGCAGTTTTGGTTCCGTCGGGGGCTCGCAGTATTTT

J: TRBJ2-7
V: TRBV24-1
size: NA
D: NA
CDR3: CATSSAGTYEQYF
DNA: TGTGCCACCAGTTCGGCGGGCACCTACGAGCAGTACTTC

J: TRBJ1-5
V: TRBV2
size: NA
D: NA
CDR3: CASKRDSNQPQHF
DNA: TGTGCCAGCAAGAGGGATAGCAATCAGCCCCAGCATTTT

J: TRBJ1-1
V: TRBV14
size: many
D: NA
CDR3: CASSQSLGVYTEAFF
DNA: TGTGCCAGCAGCCAGTCCCTGGGGGTCTACACTGAAGCTTTCTTT

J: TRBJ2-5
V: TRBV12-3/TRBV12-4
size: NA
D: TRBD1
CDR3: CASSPREGASETQYF
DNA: TGTGCCAGCAGCCCTAGAGAGGGGGCCTCAGAGACCCAGTACTTC

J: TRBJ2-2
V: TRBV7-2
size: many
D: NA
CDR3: CASSLGPASGELFF
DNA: TGTGCCAGCAGCCTTGGACCCGCCTCCGGGGAGCTGTTTTTT

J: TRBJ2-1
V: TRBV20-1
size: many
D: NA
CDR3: CSAPTTSGDEQFF
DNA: TGCAGTGCTCCGACGACTAGTGGCGATGAGCAGTTCTTC

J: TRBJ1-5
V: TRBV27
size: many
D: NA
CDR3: CASRTGTGPSYF
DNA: TGTGCCAGCAGGACGGGAACGGGCCCTAGCTATTTT

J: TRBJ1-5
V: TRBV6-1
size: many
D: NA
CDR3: CASKDFINSNQPQHF
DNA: TGTGCCAGCAAAGACTTCATAAATAGCAATCAGCCCCAGCATTTT

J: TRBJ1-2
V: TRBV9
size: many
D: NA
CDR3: CASSVSGANYGYTF
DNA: TGTGCCAGCAGCGTTTCGGGAGCTAACTATGGCTACACCTTC

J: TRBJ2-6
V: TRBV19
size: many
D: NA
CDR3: CASKEQSGANVLTF
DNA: TGTGCCAGTAAGGAGCAATCTGGGGCCAACGTCCTGACTTTC

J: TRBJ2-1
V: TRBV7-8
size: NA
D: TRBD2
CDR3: CASSRILAGVYNEQFF
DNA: TGTGCCAGCAGCCGCATTCTAGCGGGCGTATACAATGAGCAGTTCTTC

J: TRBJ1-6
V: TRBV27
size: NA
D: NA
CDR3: CASSFQSSYNSPLHF
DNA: TGTGCCAGCAGTTTTCAGAGCTCCTATAATTCACCCCTCCACTTT

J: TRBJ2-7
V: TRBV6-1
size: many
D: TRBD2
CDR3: CASSEGSGSSYEQYF
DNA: TGTGCCAGCAGTGAGGGGAGCGGGAGCTCCTACGAGCAGTACTTC

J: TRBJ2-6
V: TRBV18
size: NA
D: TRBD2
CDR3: CASSPPGGGISGANVLTF
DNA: TGTGCCAGCTCACCACCGGGCGGGGGTATATCTGGGGCCAACGTCCTGACTTTC

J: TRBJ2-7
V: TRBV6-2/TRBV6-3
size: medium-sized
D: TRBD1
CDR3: CASSYSGQGSFYEQYF
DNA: TGTGCCAGCAGTTACTCCGGACAGGGATCCTTCTACGAGCAGTACTTC

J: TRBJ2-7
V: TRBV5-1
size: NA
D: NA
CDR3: CASRLGYEQYF
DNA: TGCGCCAGCAGGCTAGGCTACGAGCAGTACTTC

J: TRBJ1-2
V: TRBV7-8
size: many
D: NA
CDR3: CASGPSGSTAYGYTF
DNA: TGTGCCAGCGGACCCTCCGGAAGTACAGCTTATGGCTACACCTTC

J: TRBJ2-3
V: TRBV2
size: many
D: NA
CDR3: CASTSPTSPLHTDTQYF
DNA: TGTGCCAGCACCTCTCCCACTAGCCCCCTCCACACAGATACGCAGTATTTT

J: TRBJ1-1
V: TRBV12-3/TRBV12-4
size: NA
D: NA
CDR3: CASTLRGKGMNTEAFF
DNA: TGTGCCAGCACCCTACGAGGAAAGGGTATGAACACTGAAGCTTTCTTT

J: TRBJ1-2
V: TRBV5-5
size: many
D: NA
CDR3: CASSLEGMRGYTF
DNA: TGTGCCAGCAGCTTGGAGGGAATGAGGGGCTACACCTTC